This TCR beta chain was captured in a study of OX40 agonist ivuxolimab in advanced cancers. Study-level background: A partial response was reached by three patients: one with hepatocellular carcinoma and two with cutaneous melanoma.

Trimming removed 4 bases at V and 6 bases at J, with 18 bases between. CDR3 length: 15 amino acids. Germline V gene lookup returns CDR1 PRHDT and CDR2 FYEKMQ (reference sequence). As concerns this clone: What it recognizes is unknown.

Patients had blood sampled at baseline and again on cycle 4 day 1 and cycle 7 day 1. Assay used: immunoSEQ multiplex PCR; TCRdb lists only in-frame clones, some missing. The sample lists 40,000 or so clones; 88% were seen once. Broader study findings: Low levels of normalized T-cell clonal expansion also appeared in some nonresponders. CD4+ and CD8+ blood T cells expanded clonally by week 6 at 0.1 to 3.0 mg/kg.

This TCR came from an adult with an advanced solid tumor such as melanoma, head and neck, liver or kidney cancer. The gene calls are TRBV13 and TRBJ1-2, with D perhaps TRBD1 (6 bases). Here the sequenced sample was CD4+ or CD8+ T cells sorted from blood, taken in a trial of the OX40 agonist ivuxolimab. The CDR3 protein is CASSSRHEGDHGYTF. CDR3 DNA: TGTGCCAGCAGCTCCAGACATGAGGGGGACCATGGCTACACCTTC.